This section outlines one TCR beta chain sequence together with its context. The data were taken from a study of blood T cell repertoires in COVID-19. Across the study: The analysed material was cDNA or gDNA that came from T cells, B-cell-depleted T cells, or PBMCs.

This study enrolled people aged 18 to 89 from about 24 US geographic areas. Clinical history as reported by participants underpinned cohort assignment. Trimming shortened V by 5 bases and J by 3 bases, and 11 bases separated the two germline ends. Looked up from germline, CDR1 is LNHDA and CDR2 is SQIVND (reference sequence). The CDR3 totals 13 residues. Original data processing: Reference gene primer amplification yielded estimated nucleated cell counts. Measured with immunoSEQ multiplex PCR; TCRdb has only the in-frame clones, and not every one. V and J calls and clone size are given by that table; D and trimming were obtained from the DNA. The data contain hundreds of thousands of clones, 89% of them singletons.

The material sequenced was PBMCs or T cells enriched from blood (not recorded which). The receptor's source is a middle-aged woman who had recovered from COVID-19. The gene calls are TRBV19 and TRBJ2-7; D is unclear. The CDR3 bases are TGTGCCAGTAGTTCTCGACTTGACTACGAGCAGTACTTC. Translation gives CASSSRLDYEQYF.